Shown below are 6 T cell receptor beta chains from a single sample sequenced in a study of identical twins. TCRdb reanalysed the 5' RACE reads using MiXCR and keeps one entry per CDR3 protein. The sample has hundreds of thousands of distinct CDR3 sequences, 5.5% to 7% seen once. The sample also formed part of further work on yellow fever vaccine responses in identical twins.

The sequenced sample was memory (CD45RO+) T cells sorted from blood. The origin of the receptors is a woman aged 18-35 years in good health.

This clonotype is termed medium-sized. This chain connects TRBV6-1 to TRBJ2-3, with TRBD2 matching over 7 bases. From germline, CDR1 is MNHNS and CDR2 SASEGT. The CDR3 extends over 17 amino acids. The V segment lost 3 bases and the J segment 3 bases; nucleotides outside the gene matches: 12. CDR3 nucleotide sequence: TGTGCCAGCAGTGAGCGCTCTACGGGGGGAGCAACAGATACGCAGTATTTT. It specifies CASSERSTGGATDTQYF.

Only a few counts were recorded for this clonotype. The chain recombines TRBV6-6 with TRBJ1-1, with a possible D match to TRBD1 (6 bases). Germline lookup yields CDR1 MNHNY and CDR2 SVGAGI (reference sequence). With 6 bases removed from V and 1 base from J, the gap between germline ends came to 9 bases. CDR3 length: 13 residues. The CDR3 bases are TGTGCCAGCAGGCAGGGGTGGAACACTGAAGCTTTCTTT. Protein product: CASRQGWNTEAFF.

The chain joins TRBV29-1 to TRBJ1-3, with 7 bases matching TRBD1. The CDR3 spans 14 residues. V lost 6 bases and J lost 0; bases outside the gene matches: 5. CDR1 SQVTM and CDR2 ANQGSEA come from the germline V gene. CDR3 sequence (DNA): TGCAGCGTGCGCGGGACAGCCTCTGGAAACACCATATATTTT. Translating it yields CSVRGTASGNTIYF.

This chain uses TRBV11-2 with TRBJ2-5, with D perhaps matching TRBD1 (6 bases). Trimming cost V 7 bases and J 5 bases, with 14 bases left between them. CDR3 length: 13 amino acids. Germline V gene data show CDR1 as SGHAT and CDR2 as FQNNGV. The CDR3 protein is CASTNTRGETQYF. The CDR3 region has the DNA TGTGCCAGCACTAATACAAGGGGGGAGACCCAGTACTTC.

The chain is built from TRBV12-2 and TRBJ2-1. TRBV12-2 is marked as a pseudogene. This CDR3 comprises 16 residues. The CDR3 DNA reads as TGTGCAAGTCGCTTACGCGGGAGGGCTTCCTACAATGAGCAGTTCTTC. This encodes CASRLRGRASYNEQFF.

The chain combines TRBV7-3 with TRBJ2-1; 8 bases fit TRBD2. The length of the CDR3 is 14 residues. V lost 5 bases, J lost 5 bases, and 5 bases stayed unmatched. Germline values: CDR1 SGHTA, CDR2 FQGTGA. The CDR3 loop reads CASSRLASNNEQFF. In DNA form, the CDR3 reads TGTGCCAGCAGCCGACTAGCGAGTAACAATGAGCAGTTCTTC.